This T cell receptor beta chain comes out of a study of blood T cell repertoires in COVID-19. Authors' analysis steps: Amplifying reference gene primers gave estimates of nucleated cell counts. Method: immunoSEQ multiplex PCR; TCRdb's copy keeps in-frame clones and lacks some. V and J calls plus clone size are reproduced from that table; the DNA served to infer D and trimming. This repertoire shows 130,000 to 150,000 clones, around 89% found once; its top ten account for around an eighth. This CDR3 contains 13 residues. The V gene's germline CDR1 is SGHTA and CDR2 FQGNSA. V shed 5 bases and J shed 4 bases, with 8 bases lying between them.

The gene calls are TRBV7-2 and TRBJ2-2; D gene unclear. Sequenced input: peripheral blood. The TCR was taken from a man younger than 35 with COVID-19, enrolled during active disease. The CDR3 coding sequence is TGTGCCAGCAGCCCCCTCCCCACCGGGGAGCTGTTTTTT. As protein: CASSPLPTGELFF.